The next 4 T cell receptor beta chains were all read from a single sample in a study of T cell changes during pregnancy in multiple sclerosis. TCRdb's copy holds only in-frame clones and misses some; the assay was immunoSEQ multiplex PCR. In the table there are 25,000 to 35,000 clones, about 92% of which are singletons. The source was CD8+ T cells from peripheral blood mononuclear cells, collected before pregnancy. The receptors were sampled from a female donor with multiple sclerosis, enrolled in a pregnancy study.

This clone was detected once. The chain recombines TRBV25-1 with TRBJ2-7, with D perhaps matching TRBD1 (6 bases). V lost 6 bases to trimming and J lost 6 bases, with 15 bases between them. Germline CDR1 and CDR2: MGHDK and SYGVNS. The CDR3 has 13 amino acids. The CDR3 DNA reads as TGTGCCAGCAGAACCGGGACAATCGGCGAGCAGTACTTC. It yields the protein CASRTGTIGEQYF.

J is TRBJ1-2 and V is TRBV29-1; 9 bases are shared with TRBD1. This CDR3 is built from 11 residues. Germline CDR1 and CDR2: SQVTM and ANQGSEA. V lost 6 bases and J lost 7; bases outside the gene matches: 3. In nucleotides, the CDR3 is TGCAGCGTGCACAGGGGGCTTGGCTACACCTTC. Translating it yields CSVHRGLGYTF.

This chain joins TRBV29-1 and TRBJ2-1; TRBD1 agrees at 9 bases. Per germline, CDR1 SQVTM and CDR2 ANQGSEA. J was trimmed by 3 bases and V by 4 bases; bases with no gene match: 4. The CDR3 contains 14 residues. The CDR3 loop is CSVALGQGYNEQFF. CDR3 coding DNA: TGCAGCGTTGCTCTGGGACAGGGCTACAATGAGCAGTTCTTC.

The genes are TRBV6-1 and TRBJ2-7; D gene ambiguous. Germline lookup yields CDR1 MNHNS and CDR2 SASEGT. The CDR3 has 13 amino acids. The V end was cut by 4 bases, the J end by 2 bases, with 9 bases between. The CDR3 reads CASSVRKAYEQYF. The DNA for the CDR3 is TGTGCCAGCAGTGTGAGGAAAGCCTACGAGCAGTACTTC.